This record looks at one T cell receptor (beta chain) sequence and its context. Only in-frame clones appear in the TCRdb table, and some are missing; sequencing was by immunoSEQ multiplex PCR. The table records more than 1,500 clones, 20% to 30% of them present only once. This sample was included in a study of T cells in localized non-small cell lung cancer. Source: lung tumor tissue, taken before any cancer treatment. The clonotype originates from a male donor aged 60 or older with stage II squamous cell lung carcinoma.

For the CDR3, the DNA is TGTGCCAGCAGTGCAAACAGGGTCGAAGCCAAAAACATTCAGTACTTC. Amino acid sequence: CASSANRVEAKNIQYF. The chain joins TRBV6-8 to TRBJ2-4; perhaps TRBD1 as D (6 bases). The CDR3 is 16 residues long. Looked up from germline, CDR1 is MNHGY and CDR2 is SAAAGT. V was trimmed by 5 bases and J by 0 bases, leaving 14 bases between them.